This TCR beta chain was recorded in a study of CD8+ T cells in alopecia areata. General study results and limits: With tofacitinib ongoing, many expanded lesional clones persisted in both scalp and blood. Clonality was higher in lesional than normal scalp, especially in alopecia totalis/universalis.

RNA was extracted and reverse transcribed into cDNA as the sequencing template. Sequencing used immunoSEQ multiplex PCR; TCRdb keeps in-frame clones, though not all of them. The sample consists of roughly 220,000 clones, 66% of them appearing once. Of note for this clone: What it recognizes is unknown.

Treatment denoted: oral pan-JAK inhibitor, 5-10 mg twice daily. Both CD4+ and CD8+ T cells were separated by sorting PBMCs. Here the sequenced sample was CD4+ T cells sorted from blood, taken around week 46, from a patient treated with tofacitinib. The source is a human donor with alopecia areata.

The CDR3 bases are TGCAGCGTTGATGGGGTCAGGGAGAACTATGGCTACACCTTC. The encoded protein is CSVDGVRENYGYTF. The V gene is TRBV29-1, the J gene TRBJ1-2, with a tentative D call TRBD1 (5 bases). V gave up 3 bases and J gave up 2 bases, with 13 bases separating them. The CDR3 has 14 residues. Germline V gives CDR1 SQVTM, CDR2 ANQGSEA.